This TCR beta chain was profiled in a study of T cell repertoires in cytomegalovirus infection. TCRdb used MiXCR to reprocess the reads, holding one entry per CDR3 protein. The table records fewer than 950,000 distinct CDR3 sequences, approximately 32% of them present only once. To note about this clonotype: The antigen is not known.

The V gene lost 4 bases and the J gene lost 1 base, with 14 bases spanning the gap. CDR3 length: 15 residues. CDR1 and CDR2 from the germline V gene are SGHTS and YDEGEE. The sample here was cultured CD8+ T cells from PBMCs, taken from culture after CMV antigen stimulation. The rearrangement links TRBV5-8 to TRBJ2-5; weak D call: TRBD1 (6 bases). The TCR sequence derives from a human donor in good health (CMV status not recorded). Some clones in this sample may be carry-over from other donors' samples. CDR3 bases: TGTGCCAGCAGCAACCGGGACATAGTCCAAGAGACCCAGTACTTC. It codes for CASSNRDIVQETQYF.